These T cell receptor beta chains were read from a single sample in a study of T-cell memory formation after mild COVID-19. TCRdb reprocessed the 5' RACE reads with MiXCR, giving one entry per CDR3 protein. This sample has approximately 290,000 distinct CDR3 sequences, with roughly 21% found just once. Sample: PBMCs or a T cell subset sorted from them (not recorded which). Receptors originate from a man younger than 35 who had mild COVID-19 (a few samples of this study predate the infection). Cell type and time point are not known. Both conserved end residues are part of each CDR3. Each record gives: CDR3 protein, CDR3 DNA, clone size, D gene, J gene, V gene. A D gene is named only where the DNA matches it firmly. The size field is filled for only some rows; it gives once, few, many or a size class.

CDR3aa: CASSLETSFRADTQYF
CDR3nt: TGCGCCAGCAGCTTGGAAACTTCGTTCCGGGCAGATACGCAGTATTTT
abundance: .
d_gene: .
j_gene: TRBJ2-3
v_gene: TRBV5-1

CDR3aa: CASTTPIGSSNEQFF
CDR3nt: TGTGCCAGCACTACCCCGATCGGGTCTTCCAATGAGCAGTTCTTC
abundance: few
d_gene: .
j_gene: TRBJ2-1
v_gene: TRBV6-2/TRBV6-3

CDR3aa: CASSPPGLAYNEQFF
CDR3nt: TGTGCCAGCAGTCCACCGGGACTAGCTTACAATGAGCAGTTCTTC
abundance: .
d_gene: TRBD2
j_gene: TRBJ2-1
v_gene: TRBV7-9

CDR3aa: CASSQGGGPAYEKLFF
CDR3nt: TGCGCCAGCAGCCAGGGAGGAGGACCTGCTTATGAAAAACTGTTTTTT
abundance: .
d_gene: .
j_gene: TRBJ1-4
v_gene: TRBV4-1

CDR3aa: CASSLTGAQETQYF
CDR3nt: TGTGCCAGCAGTTTAACGGGGGCCCAAGAGACCCAGTACTTC
abundance: .
d_gene: .
j_gene: TRBJ2-5
v_gene: TRBV28

CDR3aa: CAWSAGANVLTF
CDR3nt: TGTGCCTGGAGTGCTGGGGCCAACGTCCTGACTTTC
abundance: .
d_gene: .
j_gene: TRBJ2-6
v_gene: TRBV30

CDR3aa: CASSLSGYGSGYTF
CDR3nt: TGTGCCAGCAGCTTGTCCGGGTACGGGAGTGGCTACACCTTC
abundance: .
d_gene: .
j_gene: TRBJ1-2
v_gene: TRBV5-5

CDR3aa: CASSYGAGGREQFF
CDR3nt: TGCGCCAGCAGCTACGGGGCGGGGGGCAGGGAGCAGTTCTTC
abundance: few
d_gene: TRBD2
j_gene: TRBJ2-1
v_gene: TRBV4-3

CDR3aa: CATSDLRQGVTGELFF
CDR3nt: TGTGCCACCAGTGATTTGCGGCAGGGGGTCACCGGGGAGCTGTTTTTT
abundance: few
d_gene: TRBD1
j_gene: TRBJ2-2
v_gene: TRBV24-1

CDR3aa: CASSVDWGSTEAFF
CDR3nt: TGTGCCAGCAGCGTAGATTGGGGGAGCACTGAAGCTTTCTTT
abundance: few
d_gene: .
j_gene: TRBJ1-1
v_gene: TRBV9

CDR3aa: CASSPGQGNYEQYF
CDR3nt: TGTGCCAGCAGCCCTGGACAGGGGAACTACGAGCAGTACTTC
abundance: .
d_gene: TRBD1
j_gene: TRBJ2-7
v_gene: TRBV7-9

CDR3aa: CASSPDRAGDTQYF
CDR3nt: TGTGCCAGCTCACCCGACAGGGCGGGAGATACGCAGTATTTT
abundance: few
d_gene: TRBD1
j_gene: TRBJ2-3
v_gene: TRBV18

CDR3aa: CASSLAGTGYGYTF
CDR3nt: TGTGCCAGCAGCTTAGCCGGGACCGGCTATGGCTACACCTTC
abundance: many
d_gene: .
j_gene: TRBJ1-2
v_gene: TRBV7-6

CDR3aa: CASSYRGSLNTEAFF
CDR3nt: TGTGCCAGCAGTTACCGGGGGTCACTGAACACTGAAGCTTTCTTT
abundance: .
d_gene: .
j_gene: TRBJ1-1
v_gene: TRBV6-2/TRBV6-3

CDR3aa: CSVVRGDRYNYGYTF
CDR3nt: TGCAGCGTTGTGAGAGGGGACAGATATAACTATGGCTACACCTTC
abundance: .
d_gene: TRBD1
j_gene: TRBJ1-2
v_gene: TRBV29-1

CDR3aa: CASSLVAEGVPQHF
CDR3nt: TGTGCCAGCAGTTTGGTTGCGGAGGGTGTACCCCAGCATTTT
abundance: .
d_gene: .
j_gene: TRBJ1-5
v_gene: TRBV12-3/TRBV12-4

CDR3aa: CASSLTLLAGGYNEQFF
CDR3nt: TGTGCCAGCAGCCTAACCTTACTAGCGGGGGGATACAATGAGCAGTTCTTC
abundance: few
d_gene: TRBD2
j_gene: TRBJ2-1
v_gene: TRBV2

CDR3aa: CASSYRGAGGETQYF
CDR3nt: TGTGCCAGCAGTTATAGGGGAGCGGGGGGAGAGACCCAGTACTTC
abundance: .
d_gene: TRBD2
j_gene: TRBJ2-5
v_gene: TRBV6-5

CDR3aa: CSAPTTANTGELFF
CDR3nt: TGCAGTGCTCCTACGACAGCGAACACCGGGGAGCTGTTTTTT
abundance: .
d_gene: .
j_gene: TRBJ2-2
v_gene: TRBV20-1

CDR3aa: CASNRLNQPQHF
CDR3nt: TGTGCCAGCAACAGGTTAAATCAGCCCCAGCATTTT
abundance: few
d_gene: .
j_gene: TRBJ1-5
v_gene: TRBV6-5

CDR3aa: CASSRSGGDTIYF
CDR3nt: TGTGCCAGCAGCCGGTCCGGGGGGGACACCATATATTTT
abundance: few
d_gene: .
j_gene: TRBJ1-3
v_gene: TRBV7-8

CDR3aa: CSVEGTGEWTDTQYF
CDR3nt: TGCAGCGTTGAAGGGACAGGGGAGTGGACAGATACGCAGTATTTT
abundance: .
d_gene: TRBD1
j_gene: TRBJ2-3
v_gene: TRBV29-1

CDR3aa: CASSRDRFTDTQYF
CDR3nt: TGTGCCAGCAGCCGCGACAGGTTCACAGATACGCAGTATTTT
abundance: few
d_gene: .
j_gene: TRBJ2-3
v_gene: TRBV7-2

CDR3aa: CASSQDQGEGAFF
CDR3nt: TGTGCCAGCAGCCAAGATCAGGGAGAAGGTGCTTTCTTT
abundance: few
d_gene: .
j_gene: TRBJ1-1
v_gene: TRBV3-1

CDR3aa: CASSLRGQGGYEQYF
CDR3nt: TGTGCCAGCAGCCTCAGGGGACAAGGGGGCTACGAGCAGTACTTC
abundance: few
d_gene: .
j_gene: TRBJ2-7
v_gene: TRBV12-3/TRBV12-4

CDR3aa: CASIVSWGYTQYF
CDR3nt: TGTGCCAGCATCGTAAGCTGGGGGTATACGCAGTATTTT
abundance: .
d_gene: .
j_gene: TRBJ2-3
v_gene: TRBV7-2

CDR3aa: CASGNGRAQETQYF
CDR3nt: TGTGCCAGTGGAAATGGCCGGGCCCAAGAGACCCAGTACTTC
abundance: few
d_gene: .
j_gene: TRBJ2-5
v_gene: TRBV19

CDR3aa: CSVDRGVNEQFF
CDR3nt: TGCAGCGTTGATAGGGGGGTCAATGAGCAGTTCTTC
abundance: few
d_gene: .
j_gene: TRBJ2-1
v_gene: TRBV29-1

CDR3aa: CASSSSGLPAGEQFF
CDR3nt: TGTGCCAGCAGTTCCTCCGGGCTGCCCGCAGGTGAGCAGTTCTTC
abundance: .
d_gene: .
j_gene: TRBJ2-1
v_gene: TRBV12-3/TRBV12-4

CDR3aa: CASSQGTTGELFF
CDR3nt: TGTGCCAGCAGCCAGGGGACTACCGGGGAGCTGTTTTTT
abundance: .
d_gene: .
j_gene: TRBJ2-2
v_gene: TRBV7-7

CDR3aa: CASRTGSNSPLHF
CDR3nt: TGCGCCAGCCGAACAGGGTCGAATTCACCCCTCCACTTT
abundance: .
d_gene: .
j_gene: TRBJ1-6
v_gene: TRBV5-1

CDR3aa: CAAPGVNEQFF
CDR3nt: TGTGCCGCTCCGGGAGTTAATGAGCAGTTCTTC
abundance: few
d_gene: .
j_gene: TRBJ2-1
v_gene: TRBV24-1

CDR3aa: CASSPGQGLYEQYF
CDR3nt: TGTGCCAGCAGTCCGGGACAGGGCCTCTACGAGCAGTACTTC
abundance: many
d_gene: TRBD1
j_gene: TRBJ2-7
v_gene: TRBV12-3/TRBV12-4

CDR3aa: CASSLQGALHYGYTF
CDR3nt: TGTGCCAGCAGCTTACAGGGGGCGCTTCACTATGGCTACACCTTC
abundance: few
d_gene: TRBD1
j_gene: TRBJ1-2
v_gene: TRBV7-2

CDR3aa: CASSLDLDTQYF
CDR3nt: TGTGCCAGCAGCCTGGACTTAGATACGCAGTATTTT
abundance: few
d_gene: .
j_gene: TRBJ2-3
v_gene: TRBV7-3

CDR3aa: CASSPRDRRQETQYF
CDR3nt: TGTGCCAGCAGCCCGAGGGACCGCCGGCAAGAGACCCAGTACTTC
abundance: .
d_gene: .
j_gene: TRBJ2-5
v_gene: TRBV11-1

CDR3aa: CASSHAGGNTEAFF
CDR3nt: TGCGCCAGCAGCCACGCAGGGGGCAACACTGAAGCTTTCTTT
abundance: .
d_gene: TRBD1
j_gene: TRBJ1-1
v_gene: TRBV4-1

CDR3aa: CASSFGQREAFF
CDR3nt: TGTGCCAGCAGTTTTGGGCAGCGTGAAGCTTTCTTT
abundance: .
d_gene: .
j_gene: TRBJ1-1
v_gene: TRBV12-3/TRBV12-4

CDR3aa: CASSQEGLAVYGYTF
CDR3nt: TGCGCCAGCAGCCAAGAGGGGCTGGCAGTCTATGGCTACACCTTC
abundance: .
d_gene: .
j_gene: TRBJ1-2
v_gene: TRBV4-1